Presented here are 9 T cell receptor beta chains from one specimen sequenced in a study of post-analysis software for immune sequencing data. No cognate antigen is known for these TCRs. Each TCR beta cDNA library carried unique molecular identifiers. TCRdb ran MiXCR on the PCR reads and lists one entry per CDR3 protein. The repertoire holds roughly 400,000 distinct CDR3 sequences, with roughly 38% as singletons. The study's findings and limits: TRBV5-6, TRBV5-1 and TRBV20-1 were among 4 or 5 TRBV segments more frequent in patients than controls.

The specimen was blood. These receptors came from a girl aged 2-10 years with multiple sclerosis.

This chain uses TRBV5-1 with TRBJ2-7, with D unclear. The CDR3 spans 15 residues. Germline V gives CDR1 SGHRS, CDR2 YFSETQ. Between the trimmed V and J ends, which lost 5 bases and 1 base, there was a span of 16 bases. The DNA of the CDR3 is TGCGCCAGCAGATTAGACTCCAACCCATCCTACGAGCAGTACTTC. Its translation is CASRLDSNPSYEQYF.

The chain links TRBV29-1 to TRBJ2-2; D call uncertain. Germline V lookup: CDR1 SQVTM, CDR2 ANQGSEA. This CDR3 comprises 11 residues. The V end lost 5 bases, the J end lost 3 bases, and 4 bases lay between the germline ends. This CDR3 reads CSVWYTGELFF. CDR3 DNA: TGCAGCGTTTGGTACACCGGGGAGCTGTTTTTT.

This chain links TRBV6-5 with TRBJ2-5; D remains unclear. CDR1 MNHEY and CDR2 SVGAGI come from the germline V gene. The CDR3 covers 13 residues. V lost 7 bases and J 1 base, leaving 10 bases between the germline ends. The CDR3 region has the DNA TGTGCCAGCACGAGACAAGCCCAAGAGACCCAGTACTTC. Protein: CASTRQAQETQYF.

This chain joins TRBV18 and TRBJ1-4, with 7 bases aligning to TRBD1. The CDR3 covers 16 residues. Germline V lookup: CDR1 KGHSH, CDR2 LQKENI. The junction had 11 bases not matched to a gene; V was cut back by 3 bases and J by 7 bases. The CDR3 nucleotides read TGTGCCAGCTCACCCAACAGGGGCGCTCGTTTTGAAAAACTGTTTTTT. Translating it yields CASSPNRGARFEKLFF.

The chain uses TRBV7-3 and TRBJ1-2; D unresolved. The ends were cut back, 3 bases at V and 0 bases at J, with 11 bases in the middle. The V gene's germline CDR1 is SGHTA and CDR2 FQGTGA. The CDR3 spans 15 residues. CDR3: CASSFDGKANYGYTF. In nucleotides, the CDR3 is TGTGCCAGCAGCTTTGATGGAAAAGCTAACTATGGCTACACCTTC.

The V call is TRBV9, the J call TRBJ2-6; either TRBD1 or TRBD2 may supply D (6 bases each). Per germline, CDR1 SGDLS and CDR2 YYNGEE. Trimming took 0 bases from V and 1 from J, leaving 14 bases between them. CDR3 length: 18 residues. The CDR3 reads CASSVVPGAFSGANVLTF. CDR3 DNA sequence: TGTGCCAGCAGCGTAGTCCCGGGGGCTTTTTCTGGGGCCAACGTCCTGACTTTC.

This clonotype has at least ten counts. The rearrangement links TRBV6-5 to TRBJ2-4; D call uncertain. Trimming took 4 bases from V and 0 from J, leaving 10 bases between them. Germline V gene sequence: CDR1 MNHEY, CDR2 SVGAGI. CDR3 length equals 15 residues. CDR3: CASSSGVLAKNIQYF. In DNA, the CDR3 is TGTGCCAGCAGTTCAGGTGTTCTAGCCAAAAACATTCAGTACTTC.

The chain links TRBV12-3 or TRBV12-4 to TRBJ2-7, with no clear D. V was clipped by 1 base and J by 0 bases, with 19 bases between them. The CDR3 is made up of 18 amino acids. The CDR3 DNA is TGTGCCAGCAGTTTAGAGGGCGGAAGACTTCTCAGCTCCTACGAGCAGTACTTC. It codes for CASSLEGGRLLSSYEQYF.

As to this clonotype: The junction and the germline gene differ at one end; a read error may be behind it. The genes are TRBV5-6 and TRBJ2-1, with D possibly being TRBD2 (5 bases). Germline CDR1 reads SGHDT; CDR2 reads YYEEEE. This CDR3 comprises 14 residues. The CDR3, as DNA: TGTGCCAACAGCTTGGCGGGCCAGGCAGGCGAGCAGTTCTTC. Translating gives CANSLAGQAGEQFF. The full variable domain, its missing parts supplied by reference TRBV5-6 and TRBJ2-1, is DAGVTQSPTHLIKTRGQQVTLRCSPKSGHDTVSWYQQALGQGPQFIFQYYEEEERQRGNFPDRFSGHQFPNYSSELNVNALLLGDSALYLCANSLAGQAGEQFFGPGTRLTVL.